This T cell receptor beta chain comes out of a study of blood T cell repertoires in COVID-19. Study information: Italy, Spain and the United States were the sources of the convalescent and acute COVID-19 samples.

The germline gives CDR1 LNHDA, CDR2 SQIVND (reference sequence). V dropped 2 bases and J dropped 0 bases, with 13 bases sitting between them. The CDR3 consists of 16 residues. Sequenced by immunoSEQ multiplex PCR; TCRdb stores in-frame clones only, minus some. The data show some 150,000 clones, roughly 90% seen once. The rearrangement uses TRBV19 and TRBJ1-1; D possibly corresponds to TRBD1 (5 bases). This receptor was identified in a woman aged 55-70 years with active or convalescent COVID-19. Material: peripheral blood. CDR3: CASSIWQGSMNTEAFF. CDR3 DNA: TGTGCCAGTAGTATATGGCAGGGAAGCATGAACACTGAAGCTTTCTTT.